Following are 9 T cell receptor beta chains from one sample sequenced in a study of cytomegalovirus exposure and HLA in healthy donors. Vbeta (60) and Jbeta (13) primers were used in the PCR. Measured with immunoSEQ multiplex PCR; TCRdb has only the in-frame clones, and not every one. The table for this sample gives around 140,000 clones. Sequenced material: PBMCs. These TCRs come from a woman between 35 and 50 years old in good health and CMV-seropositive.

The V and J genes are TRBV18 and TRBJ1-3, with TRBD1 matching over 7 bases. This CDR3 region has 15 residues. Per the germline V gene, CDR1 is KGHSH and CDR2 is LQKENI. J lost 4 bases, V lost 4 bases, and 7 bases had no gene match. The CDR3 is CASSLTGDPGNTIYF. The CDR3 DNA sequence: TGTGCCAGCTCACTTACAGGGGACCCGGGAAACACCATATATTTT.

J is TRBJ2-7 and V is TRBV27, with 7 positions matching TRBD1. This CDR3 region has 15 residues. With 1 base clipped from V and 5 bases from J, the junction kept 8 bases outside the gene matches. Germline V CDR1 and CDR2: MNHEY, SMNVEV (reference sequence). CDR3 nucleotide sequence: TGTGCCAGCAGTTTATGGCAGGGGGTGTTGCACGAGCAGTACTTC. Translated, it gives CASSLWQGVLHEQYF.

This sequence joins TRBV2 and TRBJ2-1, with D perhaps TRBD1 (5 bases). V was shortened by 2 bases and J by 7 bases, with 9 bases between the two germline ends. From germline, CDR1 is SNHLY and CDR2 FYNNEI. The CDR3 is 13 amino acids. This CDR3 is CASSEQGINEQFF. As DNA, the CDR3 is TGTGCCAGCAGTGAACAGGGAATTAATGAGCAGTTCTTC.

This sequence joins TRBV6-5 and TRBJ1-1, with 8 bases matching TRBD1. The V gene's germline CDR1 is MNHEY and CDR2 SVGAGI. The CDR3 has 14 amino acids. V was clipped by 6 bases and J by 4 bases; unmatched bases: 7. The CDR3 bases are TGTGCCAGCAGCCGACAGGGGTGGACCACTGAAGCTTTCTTT. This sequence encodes CASSRQGWTTEAFF.

CDR3 nucleotide sequence: TGTGCCAGCAGCTCCGGGGGGATGGGGTCCTACGAGCAGTACTTC. This codes for CASSSGGMGSYEQYF. This chain links TRBV7-9 with TRBJ2-7; 7 nucleotides match TRBD2. CDR1 and CDR2 (germline): SEHNR, FQNEAQ (reference sequence). The CDR3 totals 15 residues. The V gene end was trimmed by 4 bases and the J gene end by 1 base; junction bases not matched to a gene: 7.

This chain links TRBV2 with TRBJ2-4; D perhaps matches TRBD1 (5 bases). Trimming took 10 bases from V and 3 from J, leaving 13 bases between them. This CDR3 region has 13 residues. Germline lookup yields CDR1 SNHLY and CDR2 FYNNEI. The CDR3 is CAIRGFGKNIQYF. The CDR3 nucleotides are TGTGCCATTAGGGGATTTGGCAAAAACATTCAGTACTTC.

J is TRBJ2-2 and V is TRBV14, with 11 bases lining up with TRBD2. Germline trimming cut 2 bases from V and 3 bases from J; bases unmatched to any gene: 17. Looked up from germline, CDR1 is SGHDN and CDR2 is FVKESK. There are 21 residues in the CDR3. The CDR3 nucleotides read TGTGCCAGCAGCCAAAACGTTTTTGGGACTAGCGGAAGTCGGGACACCGGGGAGCTGTTTTTT. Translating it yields CASSQNVFGTSGSRDTGELFF.

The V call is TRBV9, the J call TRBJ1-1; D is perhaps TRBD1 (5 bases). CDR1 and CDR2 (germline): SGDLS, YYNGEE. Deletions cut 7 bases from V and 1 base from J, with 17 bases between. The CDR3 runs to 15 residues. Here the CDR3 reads CASAHHGGANTEAFF. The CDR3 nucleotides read TGTGCCAGCGCACACCATGGTGGGGCGAACACTGAAGCTTTCTTT.

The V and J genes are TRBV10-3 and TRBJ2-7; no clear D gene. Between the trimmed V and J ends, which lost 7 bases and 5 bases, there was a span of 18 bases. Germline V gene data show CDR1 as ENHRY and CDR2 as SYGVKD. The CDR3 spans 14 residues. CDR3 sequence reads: CAINPELNAHEQYF. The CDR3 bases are TGTGCCATCAACCCCGAACTAAATGCCCACGAGCAGTACTTC.